This T cell receptor (beta chain) was found in a study of blood T cell repertoires in COVID-19. Whole-study context: T cells, B-cell-depleted T cells, or PBMCs supplied cDNA or gDNA.

V lost 0 bases to trimming and J lost 4 bases, with 12 bases between them. This CDR3 is built from 15 residues. The V gene's germline CDR1 is SEHNR and CDR2 FQNEAQ (reference sequence). The authors' processing: Using reference gene primer amplification, nucleated cell counts were estimated. TCRdb keeps only in-frame clones here, not all; method: immunoSEQ multiplex PCR. That table furnishes V, J and clone size, whereas the DNA furnished D and trimming. The sample shows about 300,000 clones, roughly 90% of them seen only once. This clonotype was obtained from a man younger than 35 who had recovered from COVID-19. Sequenced material: peripheral blood. The chain is built from TRBV7-9 and TRBJ1-1; weak D call: TRBD1 (5 bases). CDR3 sequence reads: CASSLAQGGITEAFF. In DNA, the CDR3 is TGTGCCAGCAGCTTAGCGCAGGGAGGAATCACTGAAGCTTTCTTT. The variable domain in full, completed from reference TRBV7-9 and TRBJ1-1, reads DTGVSQNPRHKITKRGQNVTFRCDPISEHNRLYWYRQTLGQGPEFLTYFQNEAQLEKSRLLSDRFSAERPKGSFSTLEIQRTEQGDSAMYLCASSLAQGGITEAFFGQGTRLTVV.